This T cell receptor beta chain is drawn from a study of blood T cell repertoires in COVID-19. For the study at large: Sources were T cells, B-cell-depleted T cells, or PBMCs; the material itself was cDNA or gDNA.

CDR3 size: 20 residues. From germline, CDR1 is MGHRA and CDR2 YSYEKL. Germline trimming cut 0 bases from V and 0 bases from J; bases unmatched to any gene: 13. Authors' methods: How many nucleated cells were present was estimated from reference gene primer amplification. Sequenced by immunoSEQ multiplex PCR; TCRdb stores in-frame clones only, minus some. V and J calls and clone size follow that table, whereas D and trimming were derived from the DNA. The sample holds about 45,000 clones; nearly 90% are singletons and the top ten take roughly 6.2%. The sequenced material came from peripheral blood. This sequence originates from a human donor in a cohort sampled during active COVID-19. The chain links TRBV4-1 to TRBJ2-3, with TRBD2 matching over 9 bases. Here the CDR3 DNA reads TGCGCCAGCAGCCAAGATAACGCGGTGACTAGCGGCACTAGCACAGATACGCAGTATTTT. Residues: CASSQDNAVTSGTSTDTQYF.